Below are 26 T cell receptor beta chains sequenced from a single sample in a study of blood T cell repertoires in COVID-19. Assay used: immunoSEQ multiplex PCR; TCRdb lists only in-frame clones, some missing. The sample records over 110,000 clones, about four fifths being singletons. Source material: peripheral blood. The receptors come from a man in his 70s who had recovered from COVID-19.

The chain joins TRBV27 to TRBJ2-7; D is tentatively TRBD1 or TRBD2 (6 bases each). This CDR3 is built from 12 residues. Germline V gives CDR1 MNHEY, CDR2 SMNVEV (reference sequence). The V and J ends lost 10 bases and 7 bases respectively, with 17 bases between them. The CDR3 bases are TGTGCCACCAGGGGACTTCCCTCGGAGCAGTACTTC. This translates into CATRGLPSEQYF.

This chain joins TRBV11-3 and TRBJ2-3, with D unclear. Trimming removed 2 bases from V and 5 bases from J, with 8 bases in between. The CDR3 is made up of 13 amino acids. Per the germline V gene, CDR1 is SGHNT and CDR2 is YENEEA. CDR3 in amino acids: CASSLTGRDTQYF. CDR3 in DNA: TGTGCCAGCAGCTTAACCGGTAGAGATACGCAGTATTTT.

The chain recombines TRBV7-9 with TRBJ2-7; 14 nucleotides line up with TRBD2. Germline CDR1 and CDR2: SEHNR and FQNEAQ (reference sequence). The CDR3 loop spans 15 amino acids. V was pared by 7 bases and J by 7 bases, with 9 bases of the junction left unmatched. Here the CDR3 DNA reads TGTGCCAGCATTCCGGGACTAGCGGGAGTCTGGGAGCAGTACTTC. Translated: CASIPGLAGVWEQYF.

V is TRBV18 and J is TRBJ2-1, with D perhaps matching TRBD2 (5 bases). CDR1 KGHSH and CDR2 LQKENI come from the germline V gene. The CDR3 sequence is 18 residues long. The V end lost 6 bases, the J end lost 0 bases, and 21 bases lay between the germline ends. Written as DNA, the CDR3 is TGTGCCAGCTCCAAAGGAAAGGGAAGGGAGAGCTCCTACAATGAGCAGTTCTTC. Its protein is CASSKGKGRESSYNEQFF.

V is TRBV9 and J is TRBJ1-5; the D gene is possibly TRBD1 (6 bases). The length of the CDR3 is 18 residues. The V gene's germline CDR1 is SGDLS and CDR2 YYNGEE. V was pared by 0 bases and J by 0 bases, with 16 bases between. The CDR3 region has the DNA TGTGCCAGCAGCGTAGGACGGACAGACCTCTTTAGCAATCAGCCCCAGCATTTT. Residues: CASSVGRTDLFSNQPQHF.

V gene TRBV11-1 combines with J gene TRBJ2-7, with TRBD1 identical over 10 bases. The CDR3 is 15 residues long. The V gene's germline CDR1 is SGHAT and CDR2 FQDESV (reference sequence). Losses at the gene ends were 5 bases for V and 2 bases for J; bases not matched to a gene: 6. CDR3 sequence reads: CASSPWDRGPYEQYF. The CDR3 DNA reads as TGTGCCAGCAGCCCGTGGGACAGGGGTCCCTACGAGCAGTACTTC.

This clone is a singleton in its sample. The chain links TRBV25-1 to TRBJ1-2, with a possible D match to TRBD1 (5 bases). V lost 3 bases to trimming and J lost 7 bases, with 12 bases between them. CDR1 and CDR2 from the germline V gene are MGHDK and SYGVNS. The CDR3 loop spans 13 amino acids. As DNA, the CDR3 is TGTGCCAGCAGTGAGGGCAGGGAAGCTGGCTACACCTTC. The encoded protein is CASSEGREAGYTF.

The chain carries TRBV7-8 and TRBJ2-1; 8 nucleotides align to TRBD2. CDR1 is SGHVS, CDR2 FQNEAQ, per germline. This CDR3 contains 16 residues. V dropped 6 bases and J dropped 0; count of bases not matched to a gene: 7. CDR3 region: CASSSSGSYSYNEQFF. For the CDR3, the DNA is TGTGCCAGCAGTTCCAGCGGGAGCTACTCCTACAATGAGCAGTTCTTC.

The chain joins TRBV11-2 to TRBJ1-6; perhaps TRBD1 as D (5 bases). V gave up 1 base and J gave up 0 bases, with 10 bases separating them. From germline, CDR1 is SGHAT and CDR2 FQNNGV. CDR3 length: 17 amino acids. The CDR3 loop reads CASSLGQINSYNSPLHF. The CDR3 nucleotides read TGTGCCAGCAGCTTAGGACAGATCAACTCCTATAATTCACCCCTCCACTTT.

The genes are TRBV30 and TRBJ2-3; D perhaps matches TRBD2 (7 bases). CDR1 GTSNPN and CDR2 SVGIG come from the germline V gene (reference sequence). Trimming took 4 bases from V and 4 from J, leaving 21 bases between them. The CDR3 is 16 residues long. The CDR3 nucleotides are TGTGCCTGGACCGAGCCGGGGGGCAGGAGTGCAGATACGCAGTATTTT. This translates into CAWTEPGGRSADTQYF.

This clone was observed a single time. This chain links TRBV9 with TRBJ1-4; 7 nucleotides match TRBD1. Germline values: CDR1 SGDLS, CDR2 YYNGEE. The CDR3 length is 15 residues. Trimming cost V 1 base and J 5 bases; bases outside gene matches: 5. The CDR3: CASSVTGQYNEKLFF. The CDR3 nucleotides read TGTGCCAGCAGCGTAACGGGACAGTACAATGAAAAACTGTTTTTT.

This chain uses TRBV19 with TRBJ1-1; D perhaps matches TRBD1 (6 bases). There are 14 residues in the CDR3. CDR1 is LNHDA and CDR2 is SQIVND in the germline V gene (reference sequence). V lost 3 bases, J lost 6 bases, and 14 bases lay in between. The DNA of the CDR3 is TGTGCCAGTAGTATTTCAGGGGCCGGTGCTGAAGCTTTCTTT. Translated, it gives CASSISGAGAEAFF.

There are a few counts of this clone. The chain uses TRBV7-2 and TRBJ2-3, with D hard to call. The V end was cut by 0 bases, the J end by 2 bases, with 12 bases between. This CDR3 has 16 amino acids. Germline V gene lookup returns CDR1 SGHTA and CDR2 FQGNSA. The CDR3 spells CASSLAAQQSTDTQYF. CDR3 sequence (DNA): TGTGCCAGCAGCTTAGCAGCACAGCAATCCACAGATACGCAGTATTTT.

This clone came up once. The J gene is TRBJ2-7, the V gene TRBV15; 7 nucleotides match TRBD1. Germline loops: CDR1 LNHNV, CDR2 YYDKDF (reference sequence). V trimming: 1 base; J trimming: 3 bases; junction bases outside the gene matches: 6. The CDR3 length is 15 residues. The CDR3 bases are TGTGCCACCAGCAGAGGAGGACAGGTCGGCTACGAGCAGTACTTC. This codes for CATSRGGQVGYEQYF.

V gene TRBV7-9 combines with J gene TRBJ2-7; a possible D gene is TRBD1 (6 bases). Germline V gives CDR1 SEHNR, CDR2 FQNEAQ (reference sequence). V was clipped by 5 bases and J by 0 bases, with 20 bases between them. The length of the CDR3 is 17 residues. As DNA, the CDR3 is TGTGCCAGCAGCCCGCCCTTGCCTGGGACAAGCTCCTACGAGCAGTACTTC. Translation: CASSPPLPGTSSYEQYF.

The chain uses TRBV30 and TRBJ1-2; 8 bases align to TRBD1. The germline CDR1 and CDR2 sequences are GTSNPN and SVGIG (reference sequence). The length of the CDR3 is 12 residues. J lost 2 bases, V lost 5 bases, and 1 base had no gene match. This CDR3 is CAWRQGNYGYTF. The CDR3 DNA is TGTGCCTGGCGACAGGGGAACTATGGCTACACCTTC.

The chain joins TRBV5-4 to TRBJ2-7; 7 positions agree with TRBD2. The ends lost 4 bases at V and 6 bases at J; junction bases unmatched: 19. There are 17 residues in the CDR3. CDR1 is SGHNT, CDR2 YYREEE, per germline (reference sequence). The CDR3 DNA follows: TGTGCCAGCAGCCTTGGGGGGGGGAATACGGCGTTCCGCGAGCAGTACTTC. Its translation is CASSLGGGNTAFREQYF.

The genes are TRBV5-1 and TRBJ2-3; TRBD1 agrees at 7 bases. The CDR3 sequence is 14 residues long. V was pared by 4 bases and J by 3 bases, with 5 bases of the junction left unmatched. The germline gives CDR1 SGHRS, CDR2 YFSETQ. In nucleotides, the CDR3 is TGCGCCAGCAGCCCCGGACAGGTGACAGATACGCAGTATTTT. Residues: CASSPGQVTDTQYF. Looking up the rest from reference TRBV5-1 and TRBJ2-3 gives the full variable domain: KAGVTQTPRYLIKTRGQQVTLSCSPISGHRSVSWYQQTPGQGLQFLFEYFSETQRNKGNFPGRFSGRQFSNSRSEMNVSTLELGDSALYLCASSPGQVTDTQYFGPGTRLTVL.

V and J are TRBV4-1 and TRBJ2-4; 9 bases map to TRBD1. J lost 1 base, V lost 5 bases, and 3 bases had no gene match. Germline V gives CDR1 MGHRA, CDR2 YSYEKL. This CDR3 has 15 amino acids. The CDR3 coding sequence is TGCGCCAGCAGCACAGGGGGCTTGGCCAAAAACATTCAGTACTTC. Protein sequence: CASSTGGLAKNIQYF.

The chain couples TRBV14 to TRBJ1-3, with D perhaps TRBD1 (5 bases). CDR3 size: 16 residues. V lost 0 bases to trimming and J lost 0 bases, with 9 bases between them. Per germline, CDR1 SGHDN and CDR2 FVKESK. CDR3 loop: CASSQDGRVSGNTIYF. DNA for the CDR3: TGTGCCAGCAGCCAAGATGGCAGGGTCTCTGGAAACACCATATATTTT.

The chain has TRBV27 and TRBJ1-1; D may be TRBD1 (5 bases). The CDR3 is 15 residues long. CDR1 MNHEY and CDR2 SMNVEV come from the germline V gene (reference sequence). V lost 6 bases and J 5 bases, leaving 19 bases between the germline ends. The DNA for the CDR3 is TGTGCCAGCAGGACGGGGAGCGGGGGTAGGACTGAAGCTTTCTTT. Translated, it gives CASRTGSGGRTEAFF.

J is TRBJ1-5 and V is TRBV30, with TRBD1 as a possible D gene (6 bases). The germline V and J ends were trimmed by 0 bases and 5 bases, with 17 bases remaining between them. Germline V gene sequence: CDR1 GTSNPN, CDR2 SVGIG (reference sequence). The CDR3 has 16 residues. CDR3 in amino acids: CAWSVPAGEMDQPQHF. The CDR3 bases are TGTGCCTGGAGTGTACCGGCAGGGGAGATGGATCAGCCCCAGCATTTT.

The chain uses TRBV27 and TRBJ2-7; tentatively, D is TRBD1 (7 bases). Deletions cut 5 bases from V and 2 bases from J, with 22 bases between. The CDR3 contains 17 residues. Germline values: CDR1 MNHEY, CDR2 SMNVEV (reference sequence). The CDR3 sequence is CASSPRGRRTGAYEQYF. DNA for the CDR3: TGTGCCAGCAGTCCCCGGGGGAGGCGGACAGGTGCCTACGAGCAGTACTTC.

This clone was counted only a few times. The V call is TRBV18, the J call TRBJ2-5, with 7 bases matching TRBD1. V was pared by 5 bases and J by 4 bases, with 10 bases of the junction left unmatched. In germline, CDR1 is KGHSH, CDR2 LQKENI. This CDR3 region has 15 residues. This CDR3 reads CASSKGTAGGETQYF. The DNA for the CDR3 is TGTGCCAGCTCAAAAGGGACAGCAGGAGGAGAGACCCAGTACTTC. Filled out from reference TRBV18 and TRBJ2-5, the complete variable domain reads NAGVMQNPRHLVRRRGQEARLRCSPMKGHSHVYWYRQLPEEGLKFMVYLQKENIIDESGMPKERFSAEFPKEGPSILRIQQVVRGDSAAYFCASSKGTAGGETQYFGPGTRLLVL.

This clone was recorded a few times. The CDR3 reads CASSVTGVKDTQYF. CDR3 in DNA: TGTGCCAGCAGCGTAACAGGGGTAAAAGATACGCAGTATTTT. The chain combines TRBV9 with TRBJ2-3; 7 nucleotides line up with TRBD1. The V gene's germline CDR1 is SGDLS and CDR2 YYNGEE. The V gene end was trimmed by 1 base and the J gene end by 5 bases; junction bases not matched to a gene: 4. The CDR3 has 14 amino acids. Full variable domain (remainder filled in from reference TRBV9 and TRBJ2-3): DSGVTQTPKHLITATGQRVTLRCSPRSGDLSVYWYQQSLDQGLQFLIQYYNGEERAKGNILERFSAQQFPDLHSELNLSSLELGDSALYFCASSVTGVKDTQYFGPGTRLTVL.

This rearrangement joins TRBV2 to TRBJ2-5; D is unresolved. With 4 bases removed from V and 1 base from J, the gap between germline ends came to 7 bases. Germline CDR1 reads SNHLY; CDR2 reads FYNNEI. CDR3 length: 13 residues. This CDR3 reads CASSVSLQETQYF. CDR3 nucleotide sequence: TGTGCCAGCAGTGTCAGTCTCCAAGAGACCCAGTACTTC.